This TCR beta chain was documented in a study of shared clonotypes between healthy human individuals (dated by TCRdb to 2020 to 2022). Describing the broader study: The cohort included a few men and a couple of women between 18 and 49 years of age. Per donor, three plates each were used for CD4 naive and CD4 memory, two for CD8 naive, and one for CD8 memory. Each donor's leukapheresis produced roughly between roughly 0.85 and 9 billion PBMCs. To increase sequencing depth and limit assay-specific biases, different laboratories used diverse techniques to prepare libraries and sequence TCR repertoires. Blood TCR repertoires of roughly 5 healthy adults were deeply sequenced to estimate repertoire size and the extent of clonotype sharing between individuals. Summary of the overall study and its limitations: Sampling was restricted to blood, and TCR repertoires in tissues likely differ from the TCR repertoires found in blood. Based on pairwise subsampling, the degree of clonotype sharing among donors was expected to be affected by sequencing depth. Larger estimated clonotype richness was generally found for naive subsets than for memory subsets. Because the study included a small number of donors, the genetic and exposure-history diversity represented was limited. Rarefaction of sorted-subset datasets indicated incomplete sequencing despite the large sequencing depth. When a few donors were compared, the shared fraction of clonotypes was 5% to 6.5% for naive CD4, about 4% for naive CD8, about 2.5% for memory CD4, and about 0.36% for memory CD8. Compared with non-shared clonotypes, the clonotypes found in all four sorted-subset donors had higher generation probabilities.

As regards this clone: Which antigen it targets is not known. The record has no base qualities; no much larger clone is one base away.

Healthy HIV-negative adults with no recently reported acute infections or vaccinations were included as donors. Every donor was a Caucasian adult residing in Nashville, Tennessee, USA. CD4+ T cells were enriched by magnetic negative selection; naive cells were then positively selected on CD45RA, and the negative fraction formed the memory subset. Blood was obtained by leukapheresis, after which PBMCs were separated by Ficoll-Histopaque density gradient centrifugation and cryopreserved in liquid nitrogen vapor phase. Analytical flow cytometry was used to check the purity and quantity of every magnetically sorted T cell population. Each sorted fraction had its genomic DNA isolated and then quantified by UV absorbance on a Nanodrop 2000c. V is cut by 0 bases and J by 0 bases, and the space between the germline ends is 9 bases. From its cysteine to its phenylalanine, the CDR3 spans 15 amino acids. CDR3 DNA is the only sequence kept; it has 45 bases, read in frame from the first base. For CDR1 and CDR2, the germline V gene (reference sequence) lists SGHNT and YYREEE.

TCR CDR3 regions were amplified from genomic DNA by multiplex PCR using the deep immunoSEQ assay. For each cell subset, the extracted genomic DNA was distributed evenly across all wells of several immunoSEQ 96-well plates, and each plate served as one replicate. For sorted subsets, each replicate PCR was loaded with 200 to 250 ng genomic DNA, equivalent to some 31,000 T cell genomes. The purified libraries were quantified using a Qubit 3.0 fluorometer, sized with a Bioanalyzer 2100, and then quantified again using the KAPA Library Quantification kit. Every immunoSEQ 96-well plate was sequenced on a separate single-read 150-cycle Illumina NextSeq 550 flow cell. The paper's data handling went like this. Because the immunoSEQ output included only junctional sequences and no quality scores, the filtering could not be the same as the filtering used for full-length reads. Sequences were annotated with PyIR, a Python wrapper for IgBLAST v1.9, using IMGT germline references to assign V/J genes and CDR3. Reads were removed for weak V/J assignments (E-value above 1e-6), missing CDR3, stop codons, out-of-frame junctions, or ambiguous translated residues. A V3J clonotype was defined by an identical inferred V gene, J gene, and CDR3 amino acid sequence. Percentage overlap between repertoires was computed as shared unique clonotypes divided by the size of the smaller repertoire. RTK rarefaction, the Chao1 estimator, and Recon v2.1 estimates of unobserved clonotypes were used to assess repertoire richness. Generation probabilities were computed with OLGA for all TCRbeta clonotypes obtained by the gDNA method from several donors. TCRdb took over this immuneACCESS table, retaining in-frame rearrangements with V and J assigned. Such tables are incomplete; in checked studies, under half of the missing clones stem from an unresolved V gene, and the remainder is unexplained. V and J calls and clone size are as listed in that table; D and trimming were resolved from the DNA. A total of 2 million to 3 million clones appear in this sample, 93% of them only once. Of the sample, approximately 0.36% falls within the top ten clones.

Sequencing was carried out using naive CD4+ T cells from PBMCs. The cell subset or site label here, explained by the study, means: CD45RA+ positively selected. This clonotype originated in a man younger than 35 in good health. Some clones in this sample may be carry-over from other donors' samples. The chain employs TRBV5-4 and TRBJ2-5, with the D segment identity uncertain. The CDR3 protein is CASSLVSRNQETQYF. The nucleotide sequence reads TGTGCCAGCAGCTTGGTGTCCCGGAACCAAGAGACCCAGTACTTC.